There are many counts of the clone carrying this TCR beta chain. One end of the junction varies from germline; a read error may be responsible. The data originate from a study of molecular identifiers for immune sequencing clone quantification. The use of previously described methods and listed TCR primers produced the bulk TCR libraries. TCRdb re-called the PCR reads through MiXCR, storing one row per CDR3 protein. Of over 85,000 distinct CDR3 sequences in the sample, around a quarter were seen once. The CDR3 loop spans 11 amino acids. Naive CD8 T cells were sorted as CD8+CD4-CCR7+CD45RA+. The receptor was derived from a human donor in good health. Some libraries in this study had Jurkat cell RNA spiked in. Sample: naive CD8+ T cells from blood, with Jurkat cell RNA spiked in. Documented subset: FACS-sorted CD8+CD4-CCR7+CD45RA+ naive T cells. The rearrangement uses TRBV12-3 or TRBV12-4 and TRBJ2-2, with 8 bases aligning to TRBD2. The CDR3 DNA follows: TGTGCCAGCAGTTTTAGCGGGGAGCTGTTCTTC. Encoded protein: CASSFSGELFF.